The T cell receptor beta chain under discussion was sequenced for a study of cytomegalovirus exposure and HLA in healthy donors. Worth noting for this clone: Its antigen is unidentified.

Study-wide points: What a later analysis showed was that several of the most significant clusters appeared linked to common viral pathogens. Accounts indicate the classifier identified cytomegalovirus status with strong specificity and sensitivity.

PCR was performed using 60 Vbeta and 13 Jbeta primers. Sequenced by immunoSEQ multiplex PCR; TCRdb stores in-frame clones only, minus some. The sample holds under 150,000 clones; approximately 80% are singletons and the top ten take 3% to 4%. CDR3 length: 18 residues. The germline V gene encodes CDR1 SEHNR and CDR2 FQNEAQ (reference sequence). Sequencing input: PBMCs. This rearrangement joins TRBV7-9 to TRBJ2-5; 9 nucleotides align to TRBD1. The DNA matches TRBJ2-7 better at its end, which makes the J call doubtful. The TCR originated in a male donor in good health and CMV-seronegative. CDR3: CASSLEGRGQGVIYEQYF. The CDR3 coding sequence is TGTGCCAGCAGCTTAGAAGGGAGGGGACAGGGTGTGATCTACGAGCAGTACTTC.